This TCR beta chain stems from a study of a mutant IDH1 vaccine in newly diagnosed glioma. About the research overall: Vaccine dosing followed radiotherapy by 4-6 weeks, or accompanied temozolomide cycles. Treated patients had a mean age of about 40 years and a 62.5% male, approximately 38% female split. Patients' prior therapy spanned radiotherapy, temozolomide, or both; most underwent both.

Generated by immunoSEQ multiplex PCR, the TCRdb table keeps only in-frame clones and is missing some. The sample includes 50,000 or so clones, about 88% of them seen just once. The CDR3 runs 16 residues. With 0 bases removed from V and 4 bases from J, the gap between germline ends came to 15 bases. CDR1 is MGHRA, CDR2 YSYEKL, per germline. As regards this clone: Its antigen is undetermined.

As to time point: week 47, end of study. Each dose delivered 300 ug of mutant IDH1 20-mer peptide subcutaneously with imiquimod. New WHO grade 3 or 4 IDH1-mutant, ATRX-lost astrocytomas were present in all donors. The sequence was obtained from a woman aged 25 to 39 with glioma. Some clones in this sample may be carry-over from other donors' samples. This chain joins TRBV4-1 and TRBJ2-5, with D unclear. The sequencing used PBMCs, collected from a glioma patient whose treatment included an IDH1 peptide vaccine. The DNA of the CDR3 is TGCGCCAGCAGCCAAGACGATTCCAGTCTTGGAGAGACCCAGTACTTC. This encodes CASSQDDSSLGETQYF.